This T cell receptor beta chain was retrieved from a study of shared clonotypes between healthy human individuals. Background on the study: The donor pool was made up of two women and a few men aged 18 to 49.

The donor cohort consisted entirely of Caucasian adults residing in Nashville, Tennessee. Execution of the assay was at deep level. Assay: immunoSEQ multiplex PCR; the TCRdb copy retains only in-frame clones and omits some. The table records under 600,000 clones, about 75% of them present only once. Sequenced material: PBMCs. This sequence was found in a woman aged 35 to 49 in good health. Some clones in this sample may be carry-over from other donors' samples.

CDR3 nucleotides: TGTGCCAGCAGTGATTGGGGCATATTCGGGTTAGCCAAAAACATTCAGTACTTC. Encoded protein: CASSDWGIFGLAKNIQYF. V and J are TRBV6-4 and TRBJ2-4, with D maybe TRBD1 (5 bases). Germline V CDR1 and CDR2: MRHNA, SNTAGT. The germline V and J ends were trimmed by 3 bases and 0 bases, with 18 bases remaining between them. The CDR3 is 18 amino acids.